This TCR beta chain was documented in a study of shared clonotypes between healthy human individuals. Here immunoSEQ multiplex PCR was the method, and the copy in TCRdb shows in-frame clones only, minus some. The table records 2 million to 3 million clones, 93% of them present only once. The CDR3 runs to 16 residues. The germline V and J ends were trimmed by 0 bases and 9 bases, with 18 bases remaining between them. Germline assignment: CDR1 MGHRA and CDR2 YSYEKL. Notes on the study in general: A generally larger estimated richness was seen in naive subsets than in memory subsets.

Healthy HIV-negative adults without recent acute infections or vaccinations served as donors. As regards this clone: Its target is unknown.

Sequences were obtained from naive CD4+ T cells from PBMCs. Regarding subset: CD45RA+ positively selected. The TCR was taken from a man between 18 and 29 years old in good health. Some clones in this sample may be carry-over from other donors' samples. This rearrangement joins TRBV4-1 to TRBJ2-1; D might be TRBD2 (6 bases). CDR3 nucleotide sequence: TGCGCCAGCAGCCAAGATAGGTCCGGAGGGCGCCGTGAGCAGTTCTTC. Protein: CASSQDRSGGRREQFF.